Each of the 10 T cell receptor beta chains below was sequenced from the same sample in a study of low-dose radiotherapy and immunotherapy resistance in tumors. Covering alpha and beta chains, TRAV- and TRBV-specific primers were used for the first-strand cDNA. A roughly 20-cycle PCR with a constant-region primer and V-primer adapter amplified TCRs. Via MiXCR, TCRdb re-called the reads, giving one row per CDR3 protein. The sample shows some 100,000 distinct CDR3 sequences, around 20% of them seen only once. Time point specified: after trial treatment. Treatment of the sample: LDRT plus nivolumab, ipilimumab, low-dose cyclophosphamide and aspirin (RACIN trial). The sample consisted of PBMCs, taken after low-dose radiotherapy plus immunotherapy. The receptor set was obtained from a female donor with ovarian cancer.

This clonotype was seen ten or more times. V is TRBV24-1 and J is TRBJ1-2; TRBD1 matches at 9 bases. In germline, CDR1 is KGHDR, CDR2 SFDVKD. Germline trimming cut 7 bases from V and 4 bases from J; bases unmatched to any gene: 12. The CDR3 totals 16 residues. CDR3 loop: CATSGTGSADSYGYTF. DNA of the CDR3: TGTGCCACCAGCGGGACAGGGTCCGCCGACTCCTATGGCTACACCTTC.

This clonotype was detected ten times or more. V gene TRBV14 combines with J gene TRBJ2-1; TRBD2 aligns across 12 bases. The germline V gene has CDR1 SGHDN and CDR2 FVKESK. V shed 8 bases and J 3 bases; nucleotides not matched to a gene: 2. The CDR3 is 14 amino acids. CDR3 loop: CASQLAGGYNEQFF. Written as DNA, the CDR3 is TGTGCCAGCCAACTAGCGGGAGGCTACAATGAGCAGTTCTTC.

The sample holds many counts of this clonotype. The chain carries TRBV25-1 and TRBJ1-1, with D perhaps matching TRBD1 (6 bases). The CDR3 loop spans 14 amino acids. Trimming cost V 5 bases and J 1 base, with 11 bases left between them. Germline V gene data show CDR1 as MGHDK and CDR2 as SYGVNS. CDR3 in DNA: TGTGCCAGCAGTAACAGGGTGGGGAACACTGAAGCTTTCTTT. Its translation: CASSNRVGNTEAFF.

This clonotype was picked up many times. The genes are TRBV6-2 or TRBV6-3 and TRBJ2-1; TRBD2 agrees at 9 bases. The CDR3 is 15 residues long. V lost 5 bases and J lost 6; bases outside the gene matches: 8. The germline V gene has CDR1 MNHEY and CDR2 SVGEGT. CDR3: CASSERLAAFNEQFF. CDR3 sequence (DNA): TGTGCCAGCAGTGAGAGACTAGCGGCCTTCAATGAGCAGTTCTTC.

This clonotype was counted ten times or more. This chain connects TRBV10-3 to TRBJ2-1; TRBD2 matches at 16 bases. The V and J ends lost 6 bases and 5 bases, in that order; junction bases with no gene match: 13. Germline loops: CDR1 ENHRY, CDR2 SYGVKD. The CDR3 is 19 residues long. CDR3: CAISDSGLAGGPTHNEQFF. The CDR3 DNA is TGTGCCATCAGCGATTCGGGACTAGCGGGGGGGCCGACGCACAATGAGCAGTTCTTC.

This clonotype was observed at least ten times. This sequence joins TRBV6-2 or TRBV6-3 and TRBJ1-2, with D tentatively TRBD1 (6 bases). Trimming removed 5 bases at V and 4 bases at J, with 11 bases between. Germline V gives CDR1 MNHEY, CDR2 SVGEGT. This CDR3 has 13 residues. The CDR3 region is CASSEQGTYGYTF. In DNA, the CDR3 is TGTGCCAGCAGTGAACAGGGTACCTATGGCTACACCTTC.

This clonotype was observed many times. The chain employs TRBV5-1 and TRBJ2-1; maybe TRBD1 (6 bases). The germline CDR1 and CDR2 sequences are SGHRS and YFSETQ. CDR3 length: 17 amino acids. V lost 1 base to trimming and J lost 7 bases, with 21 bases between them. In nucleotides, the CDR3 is TGCGCCAGCAGCTTGCGACCAGGGGACCGGGTTTATAATGAGCAGTTCTTC. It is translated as CASSLRPGDRVYNEQFF. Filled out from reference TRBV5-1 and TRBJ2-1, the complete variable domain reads KAGVTQTPRYLIKTRGQQVTLSCSPISGHRSVSWYQQTPGQGLQFLFEYFSETQRNKGNFPGRFSGRQFSNSRSEMNVSTLELGDSALYLCASSLRPGDRVYNEQFFGPGTRLTVL.

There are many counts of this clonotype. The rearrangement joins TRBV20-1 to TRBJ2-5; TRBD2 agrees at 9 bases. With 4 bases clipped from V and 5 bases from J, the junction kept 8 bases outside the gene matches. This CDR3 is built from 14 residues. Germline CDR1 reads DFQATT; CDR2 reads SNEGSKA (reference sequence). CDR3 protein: CSAMLREGRETQYF. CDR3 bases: TGCAGTGCTATGCTGCGGGAGGGCCGGGAGACCCAGTACTTC.

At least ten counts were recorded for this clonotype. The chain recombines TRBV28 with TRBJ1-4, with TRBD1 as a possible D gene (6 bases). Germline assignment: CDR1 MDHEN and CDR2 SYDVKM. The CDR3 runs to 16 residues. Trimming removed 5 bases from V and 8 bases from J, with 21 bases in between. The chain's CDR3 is CASSTNYRVADEKLFF. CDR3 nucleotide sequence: TGTGCCAGCAGTACCAACTACAGGGTAGCGGACGAAAAACTGTTTTTT.

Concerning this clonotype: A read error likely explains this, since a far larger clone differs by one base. CDR3 nucleotide sequence: TGTGCCAGAAGCTTAGCACTAGCGGGAGGTAATGAGCAGTTCTTC. Translated, it gives CARSLALAGGNEQFF. The V gene is TRBV7-8, the J gene TRBJ2-1, with 12 bases fitting TRBD2. This CDR3 is 15 amino acids long. Germline values: CDR1 SGHVS, CDR2 FQNEAQ.